The 5 T cell receptor beta chains in this list originate from one sample, sequenced in a study of T cell repertoires in cytomegalovirus infection. Their cognate antigens are unknown. TCRdb called the reads again in MiXCR, with one record for every CDR3 protein. The table lists approximately 110,000 distinct CDR3 sequences, under 50% of them singletons. Sequences were derived from CD8+ T cells from cultured PBMCs, sampled from culture after CMV antigen stimulation. The receptors come from a human donor in good health (CMV status not recorded). Some clones in this sample may be carry-over from other donors' samples.

The chain has TRBV7-9 and TRBJ2-1; 7 nucleotides line up with TRBD1. CDR1 is SEHNR, CDR2 FQNEAQ, per germline (reference sequence). This CDR3 comprises 15 residues. V lost 1 base to trimming and J lost 6 bases; unmatched junction nucleotides: 6. CDR3: CASSLETGIFNEQFF. The CDR3 bases are TGTGCCAGCAGCTTAGAGACAGGGATCTTCAATGAGCAGTTCTTC.

This clonotype was picked up a small number of times. The rearrangement links TRBV7-2 to TRBJ2-7; TRBD1 matches 10 bases. V was clipped by 6 bases and J by 0 bases; unmatched bases: 8. CDR3 length equals 16 residues. The germline gives CDR1 SGHTA, CDR2 FQGNSA. The chain's CDR3 is CASSRAGTGASYEQYF. Here the CDR3 DNA reads TGTGCCAGCAGTCGCGCCGGGACAGGGGCCTCCTACGAGCAGTACTTC.

The chain is built from TRBV25-1 and TRBJ1-2; D remains ambiguous. CDR1 is MGHDK, CDR2 SYGVNS, per germline. The CDR3 sequence is 13 residues long. V was cut by 4 bases and J by 7 bases, with 13 bases left in between. The CDR3, as DNA: TGTGCCAGCAGTGTCCTTATCGAGGGTGGCTACACCTTC. Its translation is CASSVLIEGGYTF.

This sequence joins TRBV2 and TRBJ2-3; 9 nucleotides match TRBD1. J was trimmed by 5 bases and V by 1 base; bases with no gene match: 7. CDR1 and CDR2 (germline): SNHLY, FYNNEI. The CDR3 spans 16 residues. CDR3 in DNA: TGTGCCAGCAGTGAAGGAACAGGGGGCATGAGAGATACGCAGTATTTT. This gives the protein CASSEGTGGMRDTQYF. Variable domain in full (rest from reference TRBV2 and TRBJ2-3): EPEVTQTPSHQVTQMGQEVILRCVPISNHLYFYWYRQILGQKVEFLVSFYNNEISEKSEIFDDQFSVERPDGSNFTLKIRSTKLEDSAMYFCASSEGTGGMRDTQYFGPGTRLTVL.

This clonotype was counted many times. This rearrangement joins TRBV7-9 to TRBJ2-1, with 12 bases lining up with TRBD2. This CDR3 region has 15 residues. V gave up 1 base and J gave up 6 bases; unmatched junction bases: 1. Germline V gives CDR1 SEHNR, CDR2 FQNEAQ (reference sequence). CDR3 DNA sequence: TGTGCCAGCAGCTTAGGGACTAGCGGGGCCAATGAGCAGTTCTTC. It translates to CASSLGTSGANEQFF.